The 9 T cell receptor delta chains given below trace back to one sample, sequenced in a study of gamma-delta chains in newborns, infants, children. TCRdb re-called the reads via CATT. Of 6,500 to 8,000 delta-chain clones in the sample, about 11% were seen once. The sample comprised blood. The receptors were sampled from a child who was a newborn, infant or young child, either healthy, febrile or measles-vaccinated (not recorded which).

The rearrangement uses TRDV2 and TRDJ1; unclear D gene. Trimming took off 3 bases at V and 0 bases at J, with 13 bases between the two ends. There are 15 residues in the CDR3. Germline V gives CDR1 GEAIGNYY, CDR2 EKD. In DNA, the CDR3 is TGTGCCTGTGACCCGGCTGGCCTGTACACCGATAAACTCATCTTT. This codes for CACDPAGLYTDKLIF.

This clone is classed as large. The same CDR3 can be traced to other DNA sequences in this sample. The rearrangement joins TRDV2 to TRDJ1, with 8 bases fitting TRDD3. Germline V gene data show CDR1 as GEAIGNYY and CDR2 as EKD. Trimming removed 3 bases from V and 0 bases from J; junction bases left unmatched: 14. This CDR3 has 18 amino acids. The CDR3 region is CACDPVLGVPMYTDKLIF. The CDR3 coding sequence is TGTGCCTGTGACCCAGTACTGGGGGTCCCAATGTACACCGATAAACTCATCTTT.

To note about this clone: It may be a read error: a sequence one base away is much more abundant. The chain links TRDV2 to TRDJ3, with 9 bases matching TRDD3. TCRdb does not report a J gene; here it was assigned by matching the DNA to germline references. Germline V lookup: CDR1 GEAIGNYY, CDR2 EKD. The CDR3 length is 20 residues. The DNA for the CDR3 is TGTGCCTGTGACACCGTACTGGGGGACCGGAGCTCCTGGGACACCCGAAAGATGTTTTTC. Amino acids: CACDTVLGDRSSWDTRKMFF.

This clone was seen only a few times. The chain recombines TRDV2 with TRDJ3; 10 nucleotides match TRDD3. Germline loops: CDR1 GEAIGNYY, CDR2 EKD. This CDR3 region has 19 residues. J lost 0 bases, V lost 3 bases, and 7 bases had no gene match. The DNA for the CDR3 is TGTGCCTGTGACGTTGTACTGGGGGATCGCTCCTGGGACACCCGACAGATGTTTTTC. The encoded protein is CACDVVLGDRSWDTRQMFF.

V is TRDV2 and J is TRDJ1, with TRDD3 matching over 8 bases. The J gene, left out of TCRdb, was set here by checking the DNA against germline. The junction had 14 bases not matched to a gene; V was cut back by 3 bases and J by 0 bases. The CDR3 runs 18 residues. In germline, CDR1 is GEAIGNYY, CDR2 EKD. The CDR3 DNA reads as TGTGCCTGTGACCCTATCACTACTGGGGGGCGCAACACCGATAAACTCATCTTT. Amino acid sequence: CACDPITTGGRNTDKLIF.

This chain uses TRDV2 with TRDJ1; 13 bases agree with TRDD3. Looked up from germline, CDR1 is GEAIGNYY and CDR2 is EKD. V lost 1 base, J lost 2 bases, and 12 bases stayed unmatched. The CDR3 is 19 amino acids. The CDR3 sequence: CACDTVPLLGDTRTDKLIF. The CDR3 DNA sequence: TGTGCCTGTGACACGGTACCTTTACTGGGGGATACGCGAACCGATAAACTCATCTTT.

In this sample, this clone turned up a few times. The gene calls are TRDV2 and TRDJ1, with D possibly being TRDD3 (6 bases). This CDR3 is built from 18 residues. V shed 4 bases and J shed 4 bases, with 27 bases lying between them. The germline gives CDR1 GEAIGNYY, CDR2 EKD. CDR3 protein: CACDPILGMGFRDDKLIF. The CDR3 DNA follows: TGTGCCTGTGATCCGATACTGGGAATGGGATTTAGAGACGATAAACTCATCTTT.

Regarding this clone: One junction end does not reproduce the germline sequence, and a read error may be involved. CDR3 in DNA: TGTGCCTGTGACACCGTTGGGGGAGACACCGATAAACGCATCTTT. Translated: CACDTVGGDTDKRIF. The chain combines TRDV2 with TRDJ1; 7 bases align to TRDD3. The germline gives CDR1 GEAIGNYY, CDR2 EKD. This CDR3 has 15 residues.

This clone was found a few times. This chain uses TRDV2 with TRDJ3; 10 nucleotides align to TRDD3. Germline-derived CDR1 and CDR2 are GEAIGNYY and EKD. The CDR3 extends over 24 amino acids. The ends lost 0 bases at V and 0 bases at J; junction bases unmatched: 19. The DNA for the CDR3 is TGTGCCTGTGACACCTTACTGGGGGATCCGGACGCGTCTCATAGCTCCTGGGACACCCGACAGATGTTTTTC. Its translation: CACDTLLGDPDASHSSWDTRQMFF.